This T cell receptor beta chain appears in the sequencing data of a study of shared clonotypes between healthy human individuals. Study summary: A donor's plate count was three for CD4 naive and three for CD4 memory; CD8 naive had two and CD8 memory one.

Notes on the study in general: The study generally estimated greater richness for naive than memory subsets. The naive CD4 repertoires of a handful of donors were compared, and about 5% of clonotypes were shared.

Everyone who donated was a Caucasian adult who lived in Nashville, Tennessee. This CDR3 region has 14 residues. Germline assignment: CDR1 MNHEY and CDR2 SVGAGI. V lost 4 bases to trimming and J lost 7 bases, with 14 bases between them. Repertoires were generated with immunoSEQ multiplex PCR, while TCRdb's copy carries only in-frame clones and drops some. Altogether 600,000 to 750,000 clones are present, roughly 70% being singletons, with the ten largest covering 1.8%. About this clone itself: Its antigen remains unknown.

This chain joins TRBV6-5 and TRBJ1-5; the D gene is possibly TRBD1 (6 bases). This sequence was found in a woman in her 30s in good health. The sequenced sample was memory CD4+ T cells sorted from blood. Subset given: CD45RA-negative fraction. The CDR3: CASSFMEGGQPQHF. The CDR3 DNA reads as TGTGCCAGCAGTTTCATGGAGGGGGGCCAGCCCCAGCATTTT.